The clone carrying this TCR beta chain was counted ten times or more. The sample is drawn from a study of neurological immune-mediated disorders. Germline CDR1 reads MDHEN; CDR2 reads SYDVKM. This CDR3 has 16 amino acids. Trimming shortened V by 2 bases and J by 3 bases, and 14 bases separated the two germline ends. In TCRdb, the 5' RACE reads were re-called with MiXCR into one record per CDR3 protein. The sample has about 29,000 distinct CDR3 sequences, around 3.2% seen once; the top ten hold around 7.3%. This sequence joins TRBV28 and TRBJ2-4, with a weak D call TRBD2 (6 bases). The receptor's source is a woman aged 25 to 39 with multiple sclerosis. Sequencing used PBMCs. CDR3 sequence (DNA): TGTGCCAGCAGTTTACCCCTTAGACTAGGCAAAAACATTCAGTACTTC. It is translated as CASSLPLRLGKNIQYF.